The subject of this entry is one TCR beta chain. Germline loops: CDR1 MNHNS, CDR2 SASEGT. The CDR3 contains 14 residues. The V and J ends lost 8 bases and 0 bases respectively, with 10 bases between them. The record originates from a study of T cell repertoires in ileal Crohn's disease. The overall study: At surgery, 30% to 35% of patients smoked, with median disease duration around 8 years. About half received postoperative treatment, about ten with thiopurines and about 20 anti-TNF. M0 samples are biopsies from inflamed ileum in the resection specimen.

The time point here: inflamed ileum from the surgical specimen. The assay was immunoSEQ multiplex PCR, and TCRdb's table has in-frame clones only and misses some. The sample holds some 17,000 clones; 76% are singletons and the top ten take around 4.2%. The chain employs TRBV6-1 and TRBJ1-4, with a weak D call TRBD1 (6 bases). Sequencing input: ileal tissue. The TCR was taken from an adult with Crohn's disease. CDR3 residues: CASCRQATNEKLFF. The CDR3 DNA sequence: TGTGCCAGCTGCCGACAGGCAACTAATGAAAAACTGTTTTTT.